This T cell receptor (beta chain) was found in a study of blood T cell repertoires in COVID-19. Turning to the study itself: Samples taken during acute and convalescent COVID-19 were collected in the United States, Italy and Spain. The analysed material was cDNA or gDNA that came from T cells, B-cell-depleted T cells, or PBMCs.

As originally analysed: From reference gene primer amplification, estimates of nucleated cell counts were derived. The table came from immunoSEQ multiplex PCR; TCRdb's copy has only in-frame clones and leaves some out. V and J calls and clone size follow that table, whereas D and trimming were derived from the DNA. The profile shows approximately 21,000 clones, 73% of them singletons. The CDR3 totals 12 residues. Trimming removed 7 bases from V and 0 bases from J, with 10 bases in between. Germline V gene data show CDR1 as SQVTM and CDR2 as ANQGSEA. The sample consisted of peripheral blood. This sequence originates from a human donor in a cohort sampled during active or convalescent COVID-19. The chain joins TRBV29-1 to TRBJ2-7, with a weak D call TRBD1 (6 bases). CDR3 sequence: CSARTASYEQYF. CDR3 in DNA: TGCAGCGCTAGGACAGCCTCCTACGAGCAGTACTTC.